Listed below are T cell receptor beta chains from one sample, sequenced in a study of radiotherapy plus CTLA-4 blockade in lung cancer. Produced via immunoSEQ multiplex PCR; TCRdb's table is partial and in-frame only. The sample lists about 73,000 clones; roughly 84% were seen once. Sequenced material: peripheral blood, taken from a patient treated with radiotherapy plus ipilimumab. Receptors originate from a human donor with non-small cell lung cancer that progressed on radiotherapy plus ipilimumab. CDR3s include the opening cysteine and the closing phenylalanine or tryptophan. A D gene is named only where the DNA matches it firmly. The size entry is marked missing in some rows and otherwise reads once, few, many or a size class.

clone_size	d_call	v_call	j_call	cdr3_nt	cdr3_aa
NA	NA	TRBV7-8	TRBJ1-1	TGTGCCAGCAGCTTCCCAATCCTAAAACAGGGATATGAGAACACTGAAGCTTTCTTT	CASSFPILKQGYENTEAFF
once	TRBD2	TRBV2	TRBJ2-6	TGTGCCAGCAGTGAGGGACTAGCGGGGAGGAGGCCTGGGGCCAACGTCCTGACTTTC	CASSEGLAGRRPGANVLTF
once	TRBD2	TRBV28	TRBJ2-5	TGTGCCAGCACCCTAGCGGGGGGATTAGAGACCCAGTACTTC	CASTLAGGLETQYF
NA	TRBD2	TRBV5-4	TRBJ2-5	TGTGCCAGCAGCACCCGGACTAGCGGGGGTATGCCCCAGTACTTC	CASSTRTSGGMPQYF
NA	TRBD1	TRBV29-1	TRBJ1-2	TGCAGCGTTGAGACAGGGGACTATGGCTACACCTTC	CSVETGDYGYTF
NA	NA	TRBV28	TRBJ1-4	TGTGCCAGCAGTTTACTGGGGGCCCCTATCCCAAATGAAAAACTGTTTTTT	CASSLLGAPIPNEKLFF
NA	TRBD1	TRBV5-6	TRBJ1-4	TGTGCCAGCAGCACCCGACAGGGTGAAAAACTGTTTTTT	CASSTRQGEKLFF
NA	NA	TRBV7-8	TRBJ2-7	TGTGCCAGCAGCTTAGATCTAGGGGTCTCCTACGAGCAGTACTTC	CASSLDLGVSYEQYF
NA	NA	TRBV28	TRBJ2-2	TGTGCCAGCAGCATAAACCCCGGGGAGCTGTTTTTT	CASSINPGELFF
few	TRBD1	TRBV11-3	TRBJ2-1	TGTGCCAGCAGCGACCGGGACAGGGGGCGGAATGAGCAGTTCTTC	CASSDRDRGRNEQFF
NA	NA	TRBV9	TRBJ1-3	TGTGCCAGCAGCACGGAAAGGGGAAACACCATATATTTT	CASSTERGNTIYF
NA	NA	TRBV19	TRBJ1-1	TGTGCCAGTAGAGTTACATCGACAGGGAACACTGAAGCTTTCTTT	CASRVTSTGNTEAFF
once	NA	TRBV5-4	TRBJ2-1	TGTGCCAGCAGCCCAACCGTGACTGGAGATGAGCAGTTCTTC	CASSPTVTGDEQFF
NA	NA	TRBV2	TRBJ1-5	TGTGCCAGCAGTACAGGGTCTGATCAGCCCCAGCATTTT	CASSTGSDQPQHF
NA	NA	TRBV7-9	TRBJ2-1	TGTGCCAGCAGCTTTCGGGGTGGGTCCTACAATGAGCAGTTCTTC	CASSFRGGSYNEQFF
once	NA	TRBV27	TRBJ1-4	TGTGCCAGCAGTTTCGGTGAAAAACTGTTTTTT	CASSFGEKLFF
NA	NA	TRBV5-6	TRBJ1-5	TGTGCCAGCAGCAAAAGCCTAGGGGGTAATCAGCCCCAGCATTTT	CASSKSLGGNQPQHF
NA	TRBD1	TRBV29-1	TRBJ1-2	TGCAGCGTTTTAACGAGGGGGCAACCGATGCGAGGCTACACCTTC	CSVLTRGQPMRGYTF
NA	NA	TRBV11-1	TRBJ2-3	TGTGCCAGCAGCTTATCGAGGGCCACAGATACGCAGTATTTT	CASSLSRATDTQYF
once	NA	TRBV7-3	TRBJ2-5	TGTGCCAGCAGCTTAACGGCAGGGAAAGAGACCCAGTACTTC	CASSLTAGKETQYF
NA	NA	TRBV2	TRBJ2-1	TGTGCCAGCACCTCTCAAGGAGGGGGGGCGAATGAGCAGTTCTTC	CASTSQGGGANEQFF
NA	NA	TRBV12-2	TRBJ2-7	TGTGCAAGTCGCCTCGCGGCGAAACGGTCGAGCTCCTACGAGCAGTACTTC	CASRLAAKRSSSYEQYF
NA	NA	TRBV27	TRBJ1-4	TGTGCCAGCAGTTTATTCGGGGGCCGCACTAATGAAAAACTGTTTTTT	CASSLFGGRTNEKLFF
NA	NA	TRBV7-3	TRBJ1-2	TGTGCCAGCAGCCCAATCTCAGGGTCTGGCTACACCTTC	CASSPISGSGYTF
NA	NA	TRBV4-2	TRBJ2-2	TGTGCCAGCAGCCAAGCCTCCTCGGGGCGACTTAACACCGGGGAGCTGTTTTTT	CASSQASSGRLNTGELFF
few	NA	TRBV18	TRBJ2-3	TGTGCCAGCTCACCACCGACTAGTAGTTCCACAGATACGCAGTATTTT	CASSPPTSSSTDTQYF
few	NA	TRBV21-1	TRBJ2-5	TGTGCCAGCAGCGACTCTAGCGGTCCAAAGGGGGAGACCCAGTACTTC	CASSDSSGPKGETQYF
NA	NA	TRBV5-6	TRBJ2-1	TGTGCCAGCAGCTTGCGGGGGAGAGGGGCCAATGAGCAGTTCTTC	CASSLRGRGANEQFF
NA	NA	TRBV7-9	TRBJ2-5	TGTGCCGGGGGGTCGGCGGGCCAAGAGACCCAGTACTTC	CAGGSAGQETQYF
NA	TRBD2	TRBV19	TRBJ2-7	TGTGCCACTCGACTAGCGAACTCCTACGAGCAGTACTTC	CATRLANSYEQYF
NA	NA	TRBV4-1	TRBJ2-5	TGCGCCAGCAGTCAACAGGGCCGTTCAGGGCTACAAGAGACCCAGTACTTC	CASSQQGRSGLQETQYF
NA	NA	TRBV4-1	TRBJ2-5	TGCGCCAGCAGCCAAGAGGGGGGATCTAAAGAGACCCAGTACTTC	CASSQEGGSKETQYF
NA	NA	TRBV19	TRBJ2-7	TGTGCCAGTAGTGATCGCTACGAGCAGTACTTC	CASSDRYEQYF
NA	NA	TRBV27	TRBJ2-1	TGTGCCAGCACCTTAGGCAATGAGCAGTTCTTC	CASTLGNEQFF
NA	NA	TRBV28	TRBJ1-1	TGTGCCAGCAGTTTCACAGGGTACACTGAAGCTTTCTTT	CASSFTGYTEAFF
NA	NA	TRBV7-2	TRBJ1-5	TGTGCCAGCAGCTCCTTGAAACCCAATCAGCCCCAGCATTTT	CASSSLKPNQPQHF
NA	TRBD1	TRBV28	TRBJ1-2	TGTGCCAGCAGGTACAGGGGTACTAACTATGGCTACACCTTC	CASRYRGTNYGYTF
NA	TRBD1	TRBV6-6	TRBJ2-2	TGTGCCAGCACCGCGGAGGGGCAGGGGGCGAACGGGGAGCTGTTTTTT	CASTAEGQGANGELFF
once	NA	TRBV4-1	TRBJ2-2	TGCGCCAGCAGCCGAGTCGGAGCCGGGGAGCTGTTTTTT	CASSRVGAGELFF
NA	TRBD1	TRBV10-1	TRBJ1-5	TGCGCCAGCAGGGACAGGGGGCCGAATCAGCCCCAGCATTTT	CASRDRGPNQPQHF
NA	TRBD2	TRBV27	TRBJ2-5	TGTGCCAGCAGTTTATCGGCGGGAGCAGAGACCCAGTACTTC	CASSLSAGAETQYF
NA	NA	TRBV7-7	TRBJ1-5	TGTGCTAGCAGCTTAGGTCCGAACCAGCCCCAGCATTTT	CASSLGPNQPQHF
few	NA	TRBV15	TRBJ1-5	TGTGCCACCAGCAGAGACAGGGGTACGTATAGCAATCAGCCCCAGCATTTT	CATSRDRGTYSNQPQHF
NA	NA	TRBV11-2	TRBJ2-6	TGTGCCAGCAGCTTAGATTCCACCGGAGTTACCGGGGCCAACGTCCTGACTTTC	CASSLDSTGVTGANVLTF
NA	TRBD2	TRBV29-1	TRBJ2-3	TGCAGCGTTGCCCCGCCAAGACTAGCGGGAGGTACAGATACGCAGTATTTT	CSVAPPRLAGGTDTQYF
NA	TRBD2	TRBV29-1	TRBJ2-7	TGCAGCGTTGAGCGGCGGGGGGCAACACCCTACGAGCAGTACTTC	CSVERRGATPYEQYF
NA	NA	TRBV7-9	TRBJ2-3	TGTGCCAGCAGCTTAGTCTTAGGTCAGGGCGCAGATACGCAGTATTTT	CASSLVLGQGADTQYF
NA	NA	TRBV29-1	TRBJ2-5	TGCAGCGTTGGTACAGAACCTAAGAGACCCCAGTACTTC	CSVGTEPKRPQYF
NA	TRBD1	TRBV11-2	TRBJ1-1	TGTGCCAGCAGCCACTCGACAGGGTTTACTGAAGCTTTCTTT	CASSHSTGFTEAFF
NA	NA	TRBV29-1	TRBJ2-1	TGCAGCGACCTACTAGCTAATGAGCAGTTCTTC	CSDLLANEQFF